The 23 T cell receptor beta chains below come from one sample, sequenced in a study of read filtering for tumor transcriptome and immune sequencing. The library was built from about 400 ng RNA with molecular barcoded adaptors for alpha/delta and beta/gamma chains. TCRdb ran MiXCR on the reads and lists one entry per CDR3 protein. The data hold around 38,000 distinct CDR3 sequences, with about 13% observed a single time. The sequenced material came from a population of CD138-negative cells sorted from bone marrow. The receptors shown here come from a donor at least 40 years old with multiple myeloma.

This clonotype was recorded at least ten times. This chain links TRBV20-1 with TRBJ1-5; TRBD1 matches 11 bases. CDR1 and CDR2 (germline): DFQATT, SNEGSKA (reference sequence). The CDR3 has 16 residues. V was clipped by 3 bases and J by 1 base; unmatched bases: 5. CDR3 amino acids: CSASGQGAISNQPQHF. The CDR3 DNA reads TGCAGTGCTAGTGGACAGGGGGCGATCAGCAATCAGCCCCAGCATTTT.

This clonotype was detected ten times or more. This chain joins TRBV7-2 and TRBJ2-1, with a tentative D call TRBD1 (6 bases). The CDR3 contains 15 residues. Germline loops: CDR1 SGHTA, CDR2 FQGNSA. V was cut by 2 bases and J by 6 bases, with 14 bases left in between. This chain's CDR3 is CASSLLLGAGNEQFF. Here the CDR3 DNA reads TGTGCCAGCAGCTTACTTTTGGGGGCAGGCAATGAGCAGTTCTTC.

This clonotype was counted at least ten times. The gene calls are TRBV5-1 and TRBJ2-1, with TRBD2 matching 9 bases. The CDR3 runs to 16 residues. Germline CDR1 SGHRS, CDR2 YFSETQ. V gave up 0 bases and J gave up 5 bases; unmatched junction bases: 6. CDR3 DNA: TGCGCCAGCAGCTTGGGAGAACTAGCGGGCGACAATGAGCAGTTCTTC. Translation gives CASSLGELAGDNEQFF.

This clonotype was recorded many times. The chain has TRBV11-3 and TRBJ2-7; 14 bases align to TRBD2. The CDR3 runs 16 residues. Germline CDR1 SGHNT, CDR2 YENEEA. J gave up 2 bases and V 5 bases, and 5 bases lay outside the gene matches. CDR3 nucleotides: TGTGCCAGCAGCCCCCGGACTAGCGGGAGGCCCTACGAGCAGTACTTC. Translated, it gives CASSPRTSGRPYEQYF.

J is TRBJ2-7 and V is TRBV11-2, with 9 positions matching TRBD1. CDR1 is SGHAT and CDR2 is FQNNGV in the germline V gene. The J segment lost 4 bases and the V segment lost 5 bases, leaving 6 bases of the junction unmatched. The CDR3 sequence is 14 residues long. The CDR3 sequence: CASSAGQGKYEQYF. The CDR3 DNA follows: TGTGCCAGCAGCGCCGGACAGGGGAAGTACGAGCAGTACTTC.

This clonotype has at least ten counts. CDR3 amino acids: CASSPGLANEQFF. The CDR3 nucleotides read TGTGCCAGCAGCCCTGGACTAGCTAATGAGCAGTTCTTC. The chain combines TRBV11-2 with TRBJ2-1; TRBD2 matches 8 bases. The V and J ends lost 5 bases and 7 bases, in that order; junction bases with no gene match: 4. CDR3 length equals 13 residues. In germline, CDR1 is SGHAT, CDR2 FQNNGV.

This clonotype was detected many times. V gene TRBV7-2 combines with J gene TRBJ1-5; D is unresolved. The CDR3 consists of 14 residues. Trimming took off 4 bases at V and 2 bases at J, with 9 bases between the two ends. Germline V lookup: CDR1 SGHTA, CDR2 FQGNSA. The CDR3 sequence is CASSSEGGNQPQHF. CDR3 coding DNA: TGTGCCAGCAGCTCCGAAGGCGGCAATCAGCCCCAGCATTTT.

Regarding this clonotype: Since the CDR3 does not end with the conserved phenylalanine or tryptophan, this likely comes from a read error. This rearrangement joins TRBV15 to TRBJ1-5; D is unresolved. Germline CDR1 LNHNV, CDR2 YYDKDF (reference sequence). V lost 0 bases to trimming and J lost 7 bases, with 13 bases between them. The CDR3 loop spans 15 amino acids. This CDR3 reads CATSRDRSGKQPQHS. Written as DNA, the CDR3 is TGTGCCACCAGCAGAGATCGGTCGGGTAAGCAGCCCCAGCATTCT.

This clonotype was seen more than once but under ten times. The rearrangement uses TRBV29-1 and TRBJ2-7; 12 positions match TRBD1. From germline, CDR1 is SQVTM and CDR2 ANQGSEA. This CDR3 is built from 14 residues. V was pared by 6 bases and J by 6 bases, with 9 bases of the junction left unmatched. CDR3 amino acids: CSVKAGQGAIEQYF. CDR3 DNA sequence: TGCAGCGTCAAGGCGGGACAGGGGGCTATCGAGCAGTACTTC.

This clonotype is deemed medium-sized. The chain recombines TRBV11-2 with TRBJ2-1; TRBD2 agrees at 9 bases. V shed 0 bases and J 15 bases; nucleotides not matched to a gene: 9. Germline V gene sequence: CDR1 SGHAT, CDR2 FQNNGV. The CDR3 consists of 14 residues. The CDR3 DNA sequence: TGTGCCAGCAGCTTAGATCCGACCGGGACTAGCTTGTTCTTC. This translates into CASSLDPTGTSLFF.

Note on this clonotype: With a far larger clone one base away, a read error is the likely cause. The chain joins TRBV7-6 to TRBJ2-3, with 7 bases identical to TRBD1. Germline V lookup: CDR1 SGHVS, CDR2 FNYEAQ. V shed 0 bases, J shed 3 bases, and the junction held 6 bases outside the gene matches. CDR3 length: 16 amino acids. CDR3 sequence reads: CASSLAFRQGTDTQYF. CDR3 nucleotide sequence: TGTGCCAGCAGCTTAGCCTTCAGACAGGGTACAGATACGCAGTATTTT.

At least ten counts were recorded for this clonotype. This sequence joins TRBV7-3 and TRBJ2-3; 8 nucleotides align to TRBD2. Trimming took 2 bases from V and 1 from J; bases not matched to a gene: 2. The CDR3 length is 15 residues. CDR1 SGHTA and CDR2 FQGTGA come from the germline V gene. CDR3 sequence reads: CASSLPTSGTDTQYF. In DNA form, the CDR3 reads TGTGCCAGCAGCTTACCGACTAGCGGCACAGATACGCAGTATTTT.

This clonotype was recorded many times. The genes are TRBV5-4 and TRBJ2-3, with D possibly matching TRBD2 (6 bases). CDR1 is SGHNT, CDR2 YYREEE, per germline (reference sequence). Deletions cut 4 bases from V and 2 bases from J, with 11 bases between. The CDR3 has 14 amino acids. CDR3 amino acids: CASSKRTTTDTQYF. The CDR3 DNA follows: TGTGCCAGCAGCAAGAGGACTACCACAGATACGCAGTATTTT. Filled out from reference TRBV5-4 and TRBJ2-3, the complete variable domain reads ETGVTQSPTHLIKTRGQQVTLRCSSQSGHNTVSWYQQALGQGPQFIFQYYREEENGRGNFPPRFSGLQFPNYSSELNVNALELDDSALYLCASSKRTTTDTQYFGPGTRLTVL.

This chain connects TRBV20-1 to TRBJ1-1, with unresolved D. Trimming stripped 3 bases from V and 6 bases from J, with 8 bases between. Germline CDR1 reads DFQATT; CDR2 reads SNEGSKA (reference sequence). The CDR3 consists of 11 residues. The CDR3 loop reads CSASGGPEAFF. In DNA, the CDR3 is TGCAGTGCTAGTGGCGGTCCTGAAGCTTTCTTT.

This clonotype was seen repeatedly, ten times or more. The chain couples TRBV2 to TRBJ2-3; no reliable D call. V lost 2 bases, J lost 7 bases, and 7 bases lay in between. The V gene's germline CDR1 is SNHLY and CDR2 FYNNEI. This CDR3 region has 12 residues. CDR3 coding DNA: TGTGCCAGCAGTGAAAACATGTATACGCAGTATTTT. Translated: CASSENMYTQYF.

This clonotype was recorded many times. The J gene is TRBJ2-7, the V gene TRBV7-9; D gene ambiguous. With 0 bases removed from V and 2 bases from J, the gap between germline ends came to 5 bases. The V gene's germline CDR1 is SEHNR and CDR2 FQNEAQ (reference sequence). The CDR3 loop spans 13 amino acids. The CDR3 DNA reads TGTGCCAGCAGCTTAGCCGGCACCTACGAGCAGTACTTC. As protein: CASSLAGTYEQYF.

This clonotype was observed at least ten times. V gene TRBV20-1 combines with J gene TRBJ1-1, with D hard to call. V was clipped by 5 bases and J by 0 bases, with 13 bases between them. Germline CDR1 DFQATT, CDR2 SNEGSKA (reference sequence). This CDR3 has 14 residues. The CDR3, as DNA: TGCAGTGCTCCAAGGACCTCGCTGAACACTGAAGCTTTCTTT. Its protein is CSAPRTSLNTEAFF.

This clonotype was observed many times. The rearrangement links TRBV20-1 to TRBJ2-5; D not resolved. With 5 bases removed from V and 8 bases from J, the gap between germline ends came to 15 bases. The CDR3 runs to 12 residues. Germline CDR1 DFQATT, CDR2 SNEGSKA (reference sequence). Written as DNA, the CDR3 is TGCAGTGCTCAGGACGGGTCCCCCACCCAGTACTTC. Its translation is CSAQDGSPTQYF.

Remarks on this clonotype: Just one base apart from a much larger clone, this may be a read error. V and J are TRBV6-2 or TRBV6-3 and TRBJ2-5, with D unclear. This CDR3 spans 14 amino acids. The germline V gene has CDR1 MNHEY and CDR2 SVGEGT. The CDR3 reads CAGSRNSNRETQYF. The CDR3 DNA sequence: TGTGCCGGCAGTCGTAACTCGAACCGGGAGACCCAGTACTTC.

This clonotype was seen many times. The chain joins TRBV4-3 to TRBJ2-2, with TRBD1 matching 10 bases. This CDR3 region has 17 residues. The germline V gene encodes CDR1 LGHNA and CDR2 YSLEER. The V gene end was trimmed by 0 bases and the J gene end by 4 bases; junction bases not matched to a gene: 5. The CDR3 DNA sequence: TGCGCCAGCAGCCAAGATCCGAGGGACAGGGGCACCGGGGAGCTGTTTTTT. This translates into CASSQDPRDRGTGELFF.

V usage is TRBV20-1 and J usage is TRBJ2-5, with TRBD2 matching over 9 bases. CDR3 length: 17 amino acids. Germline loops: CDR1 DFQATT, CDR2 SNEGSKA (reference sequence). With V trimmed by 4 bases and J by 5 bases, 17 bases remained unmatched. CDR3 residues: CSAIPLLAGFGVETQYF. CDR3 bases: TGCAGTGCTATCCCTCTACTAGCGGGTTTTGGGGTCGAGACCCAGTACTTC.

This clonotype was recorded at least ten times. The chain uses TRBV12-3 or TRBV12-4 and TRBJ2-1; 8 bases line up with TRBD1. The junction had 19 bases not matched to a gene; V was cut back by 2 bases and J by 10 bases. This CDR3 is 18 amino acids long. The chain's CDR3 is CASSLPGRGPSGNSEQFF. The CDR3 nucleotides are TGTGCCAGCAGTTTACCCGGCAGGGGGCCGTCGGGGAACAGCGAGCAGTTCTTC.

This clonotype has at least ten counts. This chain's CDR3 is CASSQEGGGNTIYF. The CDR3 DNA reads as TGTGCCAGCAGCCAAGAAGGAGGTGGAAACACCATATATTTT. This rearrangement joins TRBV4-2 to TRBJ1-3, with unresolved D. Germline CDR1 LGHNA, CDR2 YNFKEQ. Trimming stripped 0 bases from V and 3 bases from J, with 6 bases between. The CDR3 consists of 14 residues.